Below, one TCR beta chain is given with its context. No cognate antigen has been identified for it. No clone much larger than this one lies a single base away; base qualities are absent. The library was produced with the immunoSEQ multiplex PCR assay. The multiplex PCR relied on a mix of 60 forward primers for TCR Vbeta segments and 13 reverse primers for TCR Jbeta segments. The CDR3 region of rearranged TCR beta genes was amplified from genomic DNA by a multiplex PCR assay. The amplified TCR beta libraries were sequenced on the Illumina HiSeq System as 87-base-pair reads. For the original study's pipeline: A later analysis counted around 72 million unique TCR beta chains across the 650 to 800 repertoires, and some 11 million of these chains were shared by at least two donors. Raw reads were error-corrected and collapsed into unique sequences by a nearest-neighbor algorithm in which closely related sequences were merged to remove PCR and sequencing errors. V, D and J gene segments were assigned by aligning CDR3 sequences to IMGT reference sequences. For a sequence to be retained, a match of at least six nucleotides to both a V gene segment and a J gene segment was required. A rearrangement was called productive if the CDR3 had no stop codons and remained in frame with V and J, and every other rearrangement was called non-productive. CDR3 was defined by IMGT convention, running from the second conserved V-encoded cysteine to the conserved J-encoded phenylalanine. In an earlier analysis of more than 550 of the donors, sequences lacking an unambiguous match to a single V gene segment were excluded. An earlier analysis of a few hundred of the donors called V segments functional above 56.7% productive rearrangements and segregating when the between-donor standard deviation exceeded 5%. To diagnose cytomegalovirus status from the catalog of TCR beta chain sequences, a statistical classification framework was built. A later analysis assigned V and J genes by comparing TCR nucleotide sequences with IMGT/GENE-DB human TR gene sequences. Using the TCRdist pipeline, a later analysis assigned CDR3 sequences along with most-parsimonious VDJ recombination scenarios. A later analysis defined each TCR beta chain by its CDR3 amino acid sequence plus V-gene family, and excluded reads lacking a unique V-gene family. As a way to deal with suspected cross-contamination and a sequencing artifact, a later analysis dropped 592 nucleotide sequences that were highly shared and had low generation probability. A later analysis calculated a clonal expansion index for each public chain from normalized within-repertoire ranks of inferred template counts. In a later analysis, generation probabilities were computed using a VDJ recombination model fitted to out-of-frame rearrangements, and the results were checked against IGoR. In a later analysis, hypergeometric tests were used to score TCR-TCR, TCR-HLA and TCR-CMV co-occurrence, with a repertoire-size bias correction applied to TCR pairs. A later analysis estimated false discovery rates by permuting HLA or CMV assignments 20 times. In a later analysis, co-occurring TCRs were grouped with DBSCAN, and TCRdist sequence similarity was added when clustering was performed within HLA-allele-positive subsets. For co-occurrence clustering, repertoires with fewer than 30,000 or more than 120,000 public chains were excluded, along with four to six repertoires with anomalous nucleotide sharing. TCRdb limited this immuneACCESS table to in-frame rearrangements with V and J called. A share of clones is missing; checked studies link under half to unresolved V genes, and the rest is unexplained. The DNA was the basis for D and trimming; V, J and clone size are from that table. The sample profile shows more than 95,000 clones; around 77% of them were found once. Roughly 13% of the sample is taken by the ten largest.

This sample is part of a study of cytomegalovirus exposure and HLA in healthy donors (dated by TCRdb to the late 2010s). Regarding the study in general: An earlier analysis of some 620 of the donors reported 250 to 300 Gb of sequence data and 95 million to 140 million unique TCR beta sequences obtained from about 170 million T cells. Roughly 5 DR-DQ haplotypes were handled as single units for association and clustering because linkage in the cohort was strong. Donor age, sex, ethnicity and CMV serostatus were compiled alongside the repertoire data. To decide whether each TCR beta V gene segment behaved as functional or pseudogenic, an earlier analysis of approximately 590 of the donors relied on high-throughput TCR beta sequencing. To predict cytomegalovirus infection status, the study brought together high-throughput TCR immunosequencing, statistical association of individual TCRs with disease status, and machine learning. In the later analysis, no new phenotypic data were used to find candidate immune exposures; instead, reliance was placed on TCR beta sequences and their occurrence across donors. The aim of the study was to test whether cataloging public T cell receptors could identify signatures of past pathogen exposure. Of the 300 to 450 genotyped donors, roughly 76% were placed in the genetic ancestry cluster associated with self-reported Caucasian donors. Among around 400 genotyped donors of the cohort, an average of about 220,000 unique TCR beta nucleotide sequences was sequenced per donor, of which roughly 17% were non-productive. Typing coverage varied by locus: about 629-640 donors for A, B, C, DRB1 and DQB1; about 520 for DQA1; nearly 610 for DPA1; some 470 for DPB1. A later genetic analysis took genome-wide SNP genotypes for about 55% of the roughly 670 donors and used that subset as a discovery cohort. About 300 gigabases of sequencing data and 70 million to 85 million unique TCR sequences were included in an early release covering about 600 HLA-typed donors. HLA typing included class I and class II loci at four-digit resolution. The T cell repertoires of roughly 660 subjects were profiled by immunosequencing and related to cytomegalovirus serostatus. Every discovery cohort repertoire had been produced on one sequencing platform. A separate validation cohort of approximately 120 different subjects was used in addition to the 666-subject first cohort. In a later analysis, previously published TCR beta repertoires from some 640 donors were re-analyzed and high-resolution HLA genotyping was added so that TCR occurrence patterns could be studied. Summary of the overall study and its limitations: The authors suggested that the approach could potentially be extended to other disease states and immunological phenotypes. According to a later analysis, most CMV-associated TCR beta chains appeared to be HLA-restricted, and the HLA associations seemed to be driven largely by CMV exposure. Strong co-occurrence of HLA alleles, especially DR and DQ, made assigning TCR associations to individual alleles difficult. Broadly in line with IMGT annotations, most TCR beta V segments showed up in productive rearrangements about 87% or about 30% of the time in an earlier analysis of approximately 640 of the donors. A further reported finding was that TCR beta sequences accurately predicted the HLA-A and HLA-B alleles for most subjects in the first cohort. Compared with the roughly 700-donor mean, donors in an Asian-associated ancestry cluster had fewer N-insertions in productive TCRs, according to a later genetic analysis. Most TCR sequences were seen in very few donors, while some public TCRs were found in many individuals. According to a later analysis, TCR association rates differed among HLA loci, with DRB1 alleles showing the most associated TCRs and HLA-C alleles showing the fewest. A group of highly shared sequence variants was considered likely to be a technical artifact of the sequencing pipeline. The only immune exposure information available for the cohort was CMV serostatus. The cohort was sequenced for TCR beta chains only, and without alpha or paired-chain data the features that could be detected were limited. Several of the top co-occurrence clusters appeared to be linked to parvovirus B19, influenza, CMV and Epstein-Barr virus, according to a later analysis. At a false discovery rate of 0.05, a later analysis linked 16,951 TCR beta sequences to specific HLA alleles. A total of fewer than 200 TCR beta chains were listed by the study as associated with cytomegalovirus. A later analysis found that HLA-associated TCR beta chains were more clonally expanded and had lower generation probabilities than equally common non-associated chains. HLA typing was unavailable for some donors at each locus, so association tests used only the typed subset. Roughly uniform sequencing depth across donors was assumed in presence/absence analyses, although this assumption may not hold. In vitro tests confirmed that three of the cytomegalovirus-associated TCR beta chains recognize cytomegalovirus antigens. Correlated functional status among segregating V segments might reflect linkage disequilibrium, but an unknown experimental factor could not be ruled out. Because counts were too low, seventeen rarely observed V segments, including chromosome 9 orphons, were excluded from the earlier analysis of fewer than 650 of the donors. Cytomegalovirus status was reported to be diagnosed by the classifier with high specificity and sensitivity in both the original and validation cohorts. An association between a missense DCLRE1C variant and V-gene and J-gene trimming of TCR beta chains was found in a later genetic analysis and replicated in an independent cohort. Some IMGT-functional V segments, including TRBV6-2 and TRBV6-3, could not be told apart with the 87-base-pair reads, so those segments were excluded.

The cohort consisted of approximately 690 healthy bone marrow donors. At the time of sampling, all cohort members were nominally healthy, though unrecorded immune exposures were likely present. The donor tested CMV seropositive and was one of the 289 seropositive cohort members. A peripheral blood sample was collected from each donor, and TCR beta sequencing was performed on peripheral blood mononuclear cells. The Qiagen DNeasy Blood Extraction Kit was used to extract genomic DNA from the blood cell samples. V is shortened by 5 bases, J by 3 bases, and the region joining them spans 19 bases. The germline V gene (reference sequence) provides CDR1 GTSNPN and CDR2 SVGIG. From the cysteine through the phenylalanine, the CDR3 covers 15 amino acids. This entry keeps only the CDR3 DNA: 45 bases, framed from base 1.

The receptor was derived from a woman aged 40 to 49 in good health and CMV-seropositive. The sample consisted of PBMCs. The chain is encoded by TRBV30 joined to TRBJ1-1; TRBD1 is possibly the D segment (6 matching bases). The CDR3 sequence is CAWGRDTELYTEAFF. The nucleotide sequence is TGTGCCTGGGGCCGGGACACCGAGCTTTACACTGAAGCTTTCTTT.